The subject of this entry is one T cell receptor (beta chain). Its antigen is undetermined. PCR primers comprised 60 Vbeta and 13 Jbeta primers. Clones were read by immunoSEQ multiplex PCR, and TCRdb kept only the in-frame ones, dropping some. This table has 100,000 to 150,000 clones, around 80% appearing once. The data were taken from a study of cytomegalovirus exposure and HLA in healthy donors. The study's findings and limits: The study recorded 150 to 200 TCR beta chains that were cytomegalovirus-associated. What a later analysis showed was that several of the most significant clusters appeared linked to common viral pathogens.

The V gene end was trimmed by 4 bases and the J gene end by 5 bases; junction bases not matched to a gene: 9. The CDR3 extends over 15 amino acids. CDR1 SGDLS and CDR2 YYNGEE come from the germline V gene. Sequenced: PBMCs. V and J are TRBV9 and TRBJ2-7, with 10 nucleotides matching TRBD1. The origin of this receptor is a woman aged 18-29 years in good health and CMV-seronegative. The CDR3 DNA reads as TGTGCCAGCAGCCCAGAGGGGACAGGGGTAGACGAGCAGTACTTC. This translates into CASSPEGTGVDEQYF.